This T cell receptor beta chain was documented in a study of cytomegalovirus exposure and HLA in healthy donors. Whole-study context: Of the donors genotyped, approximately 400 in all, 81% fell in the Caucasian-associated ancestry cluster. Study-wide points: Sequences of the TCR beta chain were said to predict the HLA-A and HLA-B alleles of most subjects accurately. Testing in vitro showed a few CMV-associated chains specific for CMV antigens. It was shown in a later analysis that HLA-associated TCR beta chains were more clonally expanded than other, equally common chains.

Comment on this clone: Antigen specificity is unknown.

PCR involved 60 Vbeta and 13 Jbeta primers. The data were produced by immunoSEQ multiplex PCR, yet TCRdb's version contains in-frame clones alone and is incomplete. The sample carries 60,000 to 70,000 clones, over 70% recorded once. V was trimmed by 5 bases and J by 1 base, leaving 10 bases between them. Germline V CDR1 and CDR2: SGHRS, YFSETQ. The CDR3 is made up of 14 amino acids. The origin of this receptor is a man aged 55 to 69 in good health and CMV-seropositive. The chain joins TRBV5-1 to TRBJ2-1, with D possibly being TRBD1 (6 bases). The sample comprised PBMCs. The chain's CDR3 is CASSGGRSYNEQFF. CDR3 coding DNA: TGCGCCAGCAGTGGGGGCCGGTCCTACAATGAGCAGTTCTTC.